A single T cell receptor beta chain is shown here with its context. One entry per CDR3 protein, called by TCRdb with MiXCR from the 5' RACE reads. Of 110,000 or so distinct CDR3 sequences in the sample, 10% to 12% were seen once. Documented time point: blood at routine non-recurrence follow-up after resection. The data belong to a study of spatial heterogeneity in lung cancer. This CDR3 is 14 amino acids long. Trimming left V 2 bases short and J 4 bases short, with 11 bases between. The sample here was PBMCs, taken at follow-up. The chain recombines TRBV12-3 or TRBV12-4 with TRBJ1-2; TRBD1 is a possible D gene (5 bases). This receptor was taken from a female donor with early-stage non-small cell lung cancer. In nucleotides, the CDR3 is TGTGCCAGCAGTTTAAGGGATAGGGGCTATGGCTACACCTTC. As protein: CASSLRDRGYGYTF.